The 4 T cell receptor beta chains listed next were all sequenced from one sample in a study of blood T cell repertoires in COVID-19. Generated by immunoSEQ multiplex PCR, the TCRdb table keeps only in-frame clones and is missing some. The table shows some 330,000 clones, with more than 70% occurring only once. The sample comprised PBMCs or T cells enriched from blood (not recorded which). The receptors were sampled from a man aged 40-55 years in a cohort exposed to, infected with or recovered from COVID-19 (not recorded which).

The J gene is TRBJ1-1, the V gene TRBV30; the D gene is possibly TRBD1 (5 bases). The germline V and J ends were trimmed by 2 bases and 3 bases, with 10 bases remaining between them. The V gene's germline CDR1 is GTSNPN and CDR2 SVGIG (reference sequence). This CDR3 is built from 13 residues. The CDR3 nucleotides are TGTGCCTGGAGTTGGCGCAGGGACACTGAAGCTTTCTTT. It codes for CAWSWRRDTEAFF.

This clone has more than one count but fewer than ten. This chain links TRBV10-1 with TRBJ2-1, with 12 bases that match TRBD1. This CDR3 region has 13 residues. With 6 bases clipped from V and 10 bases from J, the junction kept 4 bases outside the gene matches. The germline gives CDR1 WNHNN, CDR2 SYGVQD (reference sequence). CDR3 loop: CASRGQGAGEQFF. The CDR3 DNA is TGCGCCAGCAGGGGACAGGGGGCTGGAGAGCAGTTCTTC.

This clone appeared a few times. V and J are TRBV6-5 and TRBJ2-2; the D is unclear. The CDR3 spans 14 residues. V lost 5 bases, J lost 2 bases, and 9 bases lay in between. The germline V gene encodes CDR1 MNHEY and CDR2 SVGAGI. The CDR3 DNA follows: TGTGCCAGCAGTAAGACAACTAACACCGGGGAGCTGTTTTTT. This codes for CASSKTTNTGELFF.

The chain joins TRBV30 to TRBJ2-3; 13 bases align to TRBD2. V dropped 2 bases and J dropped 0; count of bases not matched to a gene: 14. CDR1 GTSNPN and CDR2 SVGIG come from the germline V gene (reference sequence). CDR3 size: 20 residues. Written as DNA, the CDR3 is TGTGCCTGGAGTTTCACCCGACTAGCGGGAGGACTGCCTAGCACAGATACGCAGTATTTT. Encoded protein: CAWSFTRLAGGLPSTDTQYF.